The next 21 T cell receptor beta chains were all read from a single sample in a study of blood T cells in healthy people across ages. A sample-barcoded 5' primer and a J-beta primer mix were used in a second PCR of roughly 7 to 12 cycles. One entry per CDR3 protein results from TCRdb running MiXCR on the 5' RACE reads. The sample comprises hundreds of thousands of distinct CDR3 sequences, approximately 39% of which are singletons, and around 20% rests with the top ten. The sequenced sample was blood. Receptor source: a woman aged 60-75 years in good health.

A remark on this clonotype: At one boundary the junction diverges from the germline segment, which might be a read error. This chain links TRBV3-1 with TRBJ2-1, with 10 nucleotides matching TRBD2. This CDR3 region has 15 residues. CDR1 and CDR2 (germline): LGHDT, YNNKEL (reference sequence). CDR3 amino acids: CACSQVTSGNNEQFF. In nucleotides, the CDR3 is TGTGCCTGCAGCCAAGTAACTAGCGGGAACAATGAGCAGTTCTTC.

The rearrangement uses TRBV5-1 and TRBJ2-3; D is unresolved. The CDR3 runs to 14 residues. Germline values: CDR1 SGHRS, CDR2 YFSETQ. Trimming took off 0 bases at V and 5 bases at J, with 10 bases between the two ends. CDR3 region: CASSLEGPRDTQYF. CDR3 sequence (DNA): TGCGCCAGCAGCTTGGAGGGTCCGAGAGATACGCAGTATTTT.

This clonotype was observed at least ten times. The CDR3, as DNA: TGCGCCAGCAGTGGAAGTGGTTACGAGCAGTACTTC. As protein: CASSGSGYEQYF. V is TRBV10-2 and J is TRBJ2-7; the D is unclear. Germline assignment: CDR1 WSHSY and CDR2 SAAADI. The length of the CDR3 is 12 residues. The V end was cut by 4 bases, the J end by 4 bases, with 8 bases between.

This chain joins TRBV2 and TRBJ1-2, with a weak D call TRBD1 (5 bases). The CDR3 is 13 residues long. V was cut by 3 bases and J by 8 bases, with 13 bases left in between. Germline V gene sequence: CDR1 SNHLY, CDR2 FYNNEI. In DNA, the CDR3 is TGTGCCAGCAGTGACTCTGGGGCCGGGGGCTACACCTTC. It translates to CASSDSGAGGYTF.

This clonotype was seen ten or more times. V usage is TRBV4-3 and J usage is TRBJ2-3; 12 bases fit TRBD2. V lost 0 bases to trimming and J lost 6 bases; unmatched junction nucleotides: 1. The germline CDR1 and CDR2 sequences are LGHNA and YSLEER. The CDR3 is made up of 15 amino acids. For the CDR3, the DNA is TGCGCCAGCAGCCAAGAGACTAGCGGGAGTGATACGCAGTATTTT. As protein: CASSQETSGSDTQYF.

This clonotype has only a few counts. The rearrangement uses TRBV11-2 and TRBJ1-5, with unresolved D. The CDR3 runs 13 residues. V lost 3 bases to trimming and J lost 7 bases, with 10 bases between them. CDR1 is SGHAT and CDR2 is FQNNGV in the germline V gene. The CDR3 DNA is TGTGCCAGCAGCTTTGGGGAGGAGCAGCCCCAGCATTTT. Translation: CASSFGEEQPQHF.

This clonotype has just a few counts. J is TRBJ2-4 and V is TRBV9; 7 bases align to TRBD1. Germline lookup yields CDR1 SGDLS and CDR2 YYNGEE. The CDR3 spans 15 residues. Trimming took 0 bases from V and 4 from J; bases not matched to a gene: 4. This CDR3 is CASSVGDRAKNIQYF. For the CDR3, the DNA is TGTGCCAGCAGCGTAGGAGACAGGGCTAAAAACATTCAGTACTTC.

The CDR3 reads CASSLVGVSSYNEQFF. The CDR3 region has the DNA TGTGCCAGCAGCTTGGTGGGCGTCAGCTCCTACAATGAGCAGTTCTTC. V and J are TRBV5-6 and TRBJ2-1, with D hard to call. From germline, CDR1 is SGHDT and CDR2 YYEEEE. V was cut by 0 bases and J by 0 bases, with 10 bases left in between. The CDR3 has 16 residues. Combining the CDR3 with reference TRBV5-6 and TRBJ2-1 gives the whole variable domain DAGVTQSPTHLIKTRGQQVTLRCSPKSGHDTVSWYQQALGQGPQFIFQYYEEEERQRGNFPDRFSGHQFPNYSSELNVNALLLGDSALYLCASSLVGVSSYNEQFFGPGTRLTVL.

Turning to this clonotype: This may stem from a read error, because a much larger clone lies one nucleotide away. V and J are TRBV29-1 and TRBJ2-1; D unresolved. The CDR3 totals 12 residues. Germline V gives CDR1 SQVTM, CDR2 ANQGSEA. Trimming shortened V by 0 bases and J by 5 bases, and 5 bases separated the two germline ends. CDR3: CSVEDLDNEQFF. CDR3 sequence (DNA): TGCAGCGTTGAAGATTTGGACAATGAGCAGTTCTTC.

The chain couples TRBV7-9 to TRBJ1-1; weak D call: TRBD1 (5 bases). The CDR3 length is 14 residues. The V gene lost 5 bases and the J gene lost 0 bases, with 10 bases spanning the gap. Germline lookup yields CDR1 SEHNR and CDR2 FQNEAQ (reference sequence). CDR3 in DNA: TGTGCCAGCAGCAATCAGGGTATGAACACTGAAGCTTTCTTT. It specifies CASSNQGMNTEAFF.

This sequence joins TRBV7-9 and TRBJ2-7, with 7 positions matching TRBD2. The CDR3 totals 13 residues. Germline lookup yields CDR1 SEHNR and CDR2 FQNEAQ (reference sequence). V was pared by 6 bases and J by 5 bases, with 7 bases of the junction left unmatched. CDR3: CASRPREFDEQYF. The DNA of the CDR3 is TGTGCCAGCAGGCCGCGGGAGTTTGACGAGCAGTACTTC.

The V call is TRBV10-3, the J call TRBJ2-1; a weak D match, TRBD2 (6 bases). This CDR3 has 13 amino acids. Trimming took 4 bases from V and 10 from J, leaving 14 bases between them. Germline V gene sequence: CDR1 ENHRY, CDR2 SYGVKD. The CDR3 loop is CAISVPGGEEQFF. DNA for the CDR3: TGTGCCATCAGTGTCCCAGGAGGGGAAGAGCAGTTCTTC.

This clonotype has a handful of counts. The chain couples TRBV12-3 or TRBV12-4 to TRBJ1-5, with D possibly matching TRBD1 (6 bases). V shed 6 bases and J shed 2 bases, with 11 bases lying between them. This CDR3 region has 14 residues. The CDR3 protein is CASRTAGGNQPQHF. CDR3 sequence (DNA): TGTGCCAGCAGAACAGCAGGGGGCAATCAGCCCCAGCATTTT.

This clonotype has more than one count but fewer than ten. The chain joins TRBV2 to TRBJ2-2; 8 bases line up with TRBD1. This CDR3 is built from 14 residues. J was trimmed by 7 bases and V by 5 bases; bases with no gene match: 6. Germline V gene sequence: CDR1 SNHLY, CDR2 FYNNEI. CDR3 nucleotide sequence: TGTGCCAGCAGTCCCGGACAGGGCTTCGGGGAGCTGTTTTTT. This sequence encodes CASSPGQGFGELFF.

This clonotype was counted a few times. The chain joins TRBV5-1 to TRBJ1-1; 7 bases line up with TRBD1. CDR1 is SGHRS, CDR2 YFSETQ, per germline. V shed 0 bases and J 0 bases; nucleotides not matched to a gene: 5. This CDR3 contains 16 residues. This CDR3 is CASSLVGQLMNTEAFF. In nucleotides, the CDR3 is TGCGCCAGCAGCTTGGTGGGACAGCTGATGAACACTGAAGCTTTCTTT.

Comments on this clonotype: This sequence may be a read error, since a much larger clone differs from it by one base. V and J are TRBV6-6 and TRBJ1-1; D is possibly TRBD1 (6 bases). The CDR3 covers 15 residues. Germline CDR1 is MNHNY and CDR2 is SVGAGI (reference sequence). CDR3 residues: CTSWGRGGKNTEAFF. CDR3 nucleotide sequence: TGTACCAGCTGGGGAAGGGGGGGGAAGAACACTGAAGCTTTCTTT.

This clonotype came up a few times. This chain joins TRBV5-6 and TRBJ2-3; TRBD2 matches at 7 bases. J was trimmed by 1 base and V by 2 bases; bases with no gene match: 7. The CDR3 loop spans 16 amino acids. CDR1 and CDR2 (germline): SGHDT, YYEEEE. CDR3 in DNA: TGTGCCAGCAGCTTAGTTGGCGGGGGAGGCACAGATACGCAGTATTTT. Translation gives CASSLVGGGGTDTQYF.

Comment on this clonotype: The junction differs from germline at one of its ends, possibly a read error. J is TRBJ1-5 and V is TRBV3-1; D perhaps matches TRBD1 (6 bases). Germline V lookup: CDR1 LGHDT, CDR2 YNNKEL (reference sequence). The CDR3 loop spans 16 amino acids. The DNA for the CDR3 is TGTACCAGCAGCCAGGGACAATGGTCAGACAATCAGCCCCAGCATTTT. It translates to CTSSQGQWSDNQPQHF.

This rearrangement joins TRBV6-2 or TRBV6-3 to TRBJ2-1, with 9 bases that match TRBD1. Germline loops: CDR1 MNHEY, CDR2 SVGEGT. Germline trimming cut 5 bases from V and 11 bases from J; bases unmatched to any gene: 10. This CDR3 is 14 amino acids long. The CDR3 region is CASSTNRGRGQQFF. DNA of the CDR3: TGTGCCAGCAGTACCAACAGGGGGCGAGGTCAGCAGTTCTTC.

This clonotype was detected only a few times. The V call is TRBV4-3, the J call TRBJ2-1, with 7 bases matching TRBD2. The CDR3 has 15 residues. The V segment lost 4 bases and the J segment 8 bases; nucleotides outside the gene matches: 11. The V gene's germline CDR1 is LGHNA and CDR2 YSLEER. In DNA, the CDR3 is TGCGCCAGCAGCCTATATAGCGGGTCTTCGGATGAGCAGTTCTTC. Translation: CASSLYSGSSDEQFF.

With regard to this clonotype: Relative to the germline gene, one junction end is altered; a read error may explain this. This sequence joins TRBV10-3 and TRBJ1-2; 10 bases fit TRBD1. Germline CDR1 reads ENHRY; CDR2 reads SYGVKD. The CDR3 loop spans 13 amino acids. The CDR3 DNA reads TGTGTCATCGCGACAGGGGGCGAAGGTGGCTACACCTTC. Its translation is CVIATGGEGGYTF.